The 29 T cell receptor beta chains below all came from one sample that was sequenced in a study of blood T cells in healthy people across ages. Alongside a J-beta primer mix, a sample-barcoded 5' primer served in a second PCR lasting 7 to 11 cycles. TCRdb called the 5' RACE reads again in MiXCR, with one record for every CDR3 protein. The data show about 620,000 distinct CDR3 sequences, with 52% seen just once and roughly 13% held by the top ten. The source material was blood. The receptor set was obtained from a woman aged 80 or over in good health.

In its sample, this clonotype was seen a few times. In DNA form, the CDR3 reads TGTGCCAGCAGTCATAAGGCCGGGACAACTAACGAGCAGTACTTC. Translated, it gives CASSHKAGTTNEQYF. The gene calls are TRBV7-9 and TRBJ2-7; possible D gene TRBD1, 6 bases. Trimming stripped 6 bases from V and 5 bases from J, with 20 bases between. CDR1 and CDR2 from the germline V gene are SEHNR and FQNEAQ (reference sequence). This CDR3 spans 15 amino acids.

This clonotype was observed a few times. The CDR3, as DNA: TGTGCCAGCAGCGTGGGGGAAACCTATGGCTACACCTTC. It encodes CASSVGETYGYTF. The chain is built from TRBV13 and TRBJ1-2; a possible D gene is TRBD1 (5 bases). In germline, CDR1 is PRHDT, CDR2 FYEKMQ (reference sequence). This CDR3 is 13 amino acids long. The V end lost 5 bases, the J end lost 4 bases, and 11 bases lay between the germline ends.

The chain links TRBV20-1 to TRBJ2-7, with D tentatively TRBD1 (5 bases). CDR3 length: 14 amino acids. The germline CDR1 and CDR2 sequences are DFQATT and SNEGSKA (reference sequence). V lost 5 bases, J lost 2 bases, and 16 bases lay in between. The CDR3: CSAPLGRVPYEQYF. In nucleotides, the CDR3 is TGCAGTGCTCCCCTGGGCAGGGTCCCCTACGAGCAGTACTTC.

The rearrangement joins TRBV20-1 to TRBJ2-7; 7 nucleotides line up with TRBD2. Per the germline V gene, CDR1 is DFQATT and CDR2 is SNEGSKA (reference sequence). V lost 6 bases to trimming and J lost 1 base; unmatched junction nucleotides: 12. The CDR3 runs 15 residues. The CDR3 DNA sequence: TGCAGTGCGACCAAAGGCGGGAGTTCGTCCTACGAGCAGTACTTC. Encoded protein: CSATKGGSSSYEQYF.

This clonotype has a single count. This chain joins TRBV5-1 and TRBJ2-1, with 8 positions matching TRBD1. The CDR3 is 14 residues long. Germline loops: CDR1 SGHRS, CDR2 YFSETQ. V lost 0 bases to trimming and J lost 5 bases; unmatched junction nucleotides: 1. For the CDR3, the DNA is TGCGCCAGCAGCTTGGCGGGACAGGACAATGAGCAGTTCTTC. Translated: CASSLAGQDNEQFF. The entire variable domain, with the rest obtained from reference TRBV5-1 and TRBJ2-1, is as follows: KAGVTQTPRYLIKTRGQQVTLSCSPISGHRSVSWYQQTPGQGLQFLFEYFSETQRNKGNFPGRFSGRQFSNSRSEMNVSTLELGDSALYLCASSLAGQDNEQFFGPGTRLTVL.

This clonotype was detected a few times. The chain recombines TRBV7-2 with TRBJ2-1, with 8 bases fitting TRBD1. V was pared by 4 bases and J by 3 bases, with 11 bases of the junction left unmatched. The length of the CDR3 is 17 residues. Germline assignment: CDR1 SGHTA and CDR2 FQGNSA. The CDR3 sequence: CASSSQGARNVYNEQFF. CDR3 in DNA: TGTGCCAGCAGCTCGCAGGGGGCGCGGAATGTCTACAATGAGCAGTTCTTC.

The genes are TRBV6-2 or TRBV6-3 and TRBJ1-5; TRBD1 might be the D (5 bases). The V gene lost 5 bases and the J gene lost 9 bases, with 14 bases spanning the gap. Germline V CDR1 and CDR2: MNHEY, SVGEGT. The CDR3 has 13 residues. CDR3 residues: CASSMRGLTPQHF. The CDR3 nucleotides are TGTGCCAGCAGTATGAGGGGTCTCACGCCCCAGCATTTT.

In regard to this clonotype: A much larger clonotype is one base distant, so this may be a read error. The J gene is TRBJ2-3, the V gene TRBV7-9; D is undetermined. Germline V gives CDR1 SEHNR, CDR2 FQNEAQ (reference sequence). CDR3 length equals 13 residues. Here the CDR3 DNA reads TGTGCCGGCAGCTATGGCTCCACAGATACGCAGTATTTT. Its translation: CAGSYGSTDTQYF.

This chain joins TRBV5-1 and TRBJ1-2; 10 bases are a match to TRBD1. Germline V gene data show CDR1 as SGHRS and CDR2 as YFSETQ. J lost 4 bases, V lost 4 bases, and 7 bases had no gene match. The CDR3 is made up of 15 amino acids. CDR3 sequence (DNA): TGCGCCAGCAGCCCGGGGACAGGGGAGGCCTATGGCTACACCTTC. Its protein is CASSPGTGEAYGYTF.

This chain links TRBV12-3 or TRBV12-4 with TRBJ2-4; 10 nucleotides match TRBD2. The DNA end is a closer match to TRBJ2-7, so the J assignment may be wrong. The CDR3 runs to 14 residues. The CDR3 reads CASRQAGGRREQYF. The CDR3 nucleotides are TGTGCCAGCAGGCAAGCGGGAGGGCGTCGCGAGCAGTACTTC.

This clonotype was recorded at least ten times. This chain joins TRBV5-1 and TRBJ1-2; D gene unclear. CDR1 SGHRS and CDR2 YFSETQ come from the germline V gene. The CDR3 covers 14 residues. Between the trimmed V and J ends, which lost 0 bases and 8 bases, there was a span of 14 bases. CDR3 amino acids: CASSLVGGIGGYTF. CDR3 DNA sequence: TGCGCCAGCAGCTTGGTTGGAGGGATCGGAGGCTACACCTTC.

CDR3 amino acids: CASEETGEYGYTF. In DNA form, the CDR3 reads TGTGCCAGCGAAGAGACAGGGGAATATGGCTACACCTTC. The chain uses TRBV28 and TRBJ1-2; TRBD1 matches at 8 bases. Germline trimming cut 8 bases from V and 5 bases from J; bases unmatched to any gene: 7. Germline loops: CDR1 MDHEN, CDR2 SYDVKM. This CDR3 comprises 13 residues.

The chain links TRBV20-1 to TRBJ2-7, with TRBD2 matching over 7 bases. This CDR3 is 13 amino acids long. With V trimmed by 3 bases and J by 5 bases, 7 bases remained unmatched. Per the germline V gene, CDR1 is DFQATT and CDR2 is SNEGSKA (reference sequence). DNA of the CDR3: TGCAGTGCTAGTCCGGGGGGACCCCACGAGCAGTACTTC. Protein sequence: CSASPGGPHEQYF.

Ten or more counts support this clonotype. The chain couples TRBV5-1 to TRBJ2-1, with D hard to call. V was cut by 6 bases and J by 6 bases, with 16 bases left in between. CDR3 length: 14 amino acids. Germline V CDR1 and CDR2: SGHRS, YFSETQ. CDR3 amino acids: CASNVGSFGNEQFF. In nucleotides, the CDR3 is TGCGCCAGCAATGTGGGGTCCTTCGGCAATGAGCAGTTCTTC.

This chain uses TRBV5-1 with TRBJ2-1; the D gene is possibly TRBD2 (6 bases). Germline lookup yields CDR1 SGHRS and CDR2 YFSETQ. The V end lost 7 bases, the J end lost 3 bases, and 14 bases lay between the germline ends. The CDR3 contains 14 residues. CDR3 loop: CASDAGDFYNEQFF. CDR3 nucleotides: TGCGCCAGCGATGCCGGGGACTTCTACAATGAGCAGTTCTTC.

V usage is TRBV6-2 or TRBV6-3 and J usage is TRBJ2-7; D is perhaps TRBD1 or TRBD2 (7 bases each). Germline V gives CDR1 MNHEY, CDR2 SVGEGT. V lost 4 bases, J lost 5 bases, and 21 bases lay in between. There are 16 residues in the CDR3. The CDR3 region has the DNA TGTGCCAGCAGTTCCAGGGGGGGACACAGGGACCACGAGCAGTACTTC. This gives the protein CASSSRGGHRDHEQYF.

This clonotype was detected many times. This chain's CDR3 is CASSGRLAGDNEQFF. CDR3 nucleotides: TGTGCCAGCAGCGGCAGACTAGCGGGGGACAATGAGCAGTTCTTC. The V and J genes are TRBV7-9 and TRBJ2-1; 12 bases line up with TRBD2. Germline loops: CDR1 SEHNR, CDR2 FQNEAQ (reference sequence). The J segment lost 5 bases and the V segment lost 5 bases, leaving 4 bases of the junction unmatched. This CDR3 comprises 15 residues.

Only a few counts were recorded for this clonotype. This chain links TRBV27 with TRBJ1-2; D remains unclear. Per germline, CDR1 MNHEY and CDR2 SMNVEV (reference sequence). There are 13 residues in the CDR3. Trimming removed 3 bases at V and 6 bases at J, with 11 bases between. The CDR3 loop is CASSLKGDHGYTF. The DNA for the CDR3 is TGTGCCAGCAGTTTGAAGGGAGACCATGGCTACACCTTC.

The gene calls are TRBV28 and TRBJ1-1; 7 bases fit TRBD1. The CDR3 is 12 amino acids. Germline V gene lookup returns CDR1 MDHEN and CDR2 SYDVKM. J lost 3 bases, V lost 6 bases, and 1 base had no gene match. CDR3 region: CASRTGDTEAFF. The CDR3 DNA reads as TGTGCCAGCAGAACAGGGGACACTGAAGCTTTCTTT.

To note about this clonotype: This may be a read error, as it is one base from a much larger clone. CDR3 sequence reads: CASSRPAGGSTDTQYF. CDR3 DNA sequence: TGTGCCAGCAGCCGACCAGCGGGAGGGTCAACAGATACGCAGTATTTT. This chain connects TRBV3-1 to TRBJ2-3, with TRBD2 matching over 10 bases. The CDR3 loop spans 16 amino acids. The germline V gene encodes CDR1 LGHDT and CDR2 YNNKEL (reference sequence). After removal of 4 bases from V and 3 bases from J, the junction contained 7 bases not matched to a gene.

This chain joins TRBV4-3 and TRBJ2-3; 12 nucleotides align to TRBD2. The CDR3 loop spans 17 amino acids. V was clipped by 1 base and J by 5 bases; unmatched bases: 7. Germline CDR1 and CDR2: LGHNA and YSLEER. This CDR3 is CASSQASGGALIDTQYF. CDR3 in DNA: TGCGCCAGCAGCCAAGCTAGCGGGGGGGCCTTGATAGATACGCAGTATTTT.

In DNA form, the CDR3 reads TGCGCCAGCACCAGAAAGGGGGAGGATGGCTACACCTTC. Amino acid sequence: CASTRKGEDGYTF. The chain is built from TRBV5-1 and TRBJ1-2, with D maybe TRBD1 (6 bases). There are 13 residues in the CDR3. Trimming pared 6 bases from V and 6 bases from J, leaving 15 bases between. Per the germline V gene, CDR1 is SGHRS and CDR2 is YFSETQ.

The chain recombines TRBV2 with TRBJ1-1; D unresolved. There are 14 residues in the CDR3. Per germline, CDR1 SNHLY and CDR2 FYNNEI. V was clipped by 7 bases and J by 0 bases, with 12 bases between them. The CDR3 spells CASTRVLVNTEAFF. The CDR3 DNA is TGTGCCAGCACTAGGGTGCTCGTGAACACTGAAGCTTTCTTT. Using reference TRBV2 and TRBJ1-1 for the parts outside the CDR3, the full variable domain is EPEVTQTPSHQVTQMGQEVILRCVPISNHLYFYWYRQILGQKVEFLVSFYNNEISEKSEIFDDQFSVERPDGSNFTLKIRSTKLEDSAMYFCASTRVLVNTEAFFGQGTRLTVV.

This rearrangement joins TRBV18 to TRBJ2-1, with no clear D. Trimming took off 3 bases at V and 4 bases at J, with 10 bases between the two ends. Looked up from germline, CDR1 is KGHSH and CDR2 is LQKENI. The CDR3 is 14 residues long. CDR3 coding DNA: TGTGCCAGCTCACCCGACCGCACTTACAATGAGCAGTTCTTC. Translation gives CASSPDRTYNEQFF.

Concerning this clonotype itself: This may stem from a read error, because a much larger clone lies one nucleotide away. The V call is TRBV4-2, the J call TRBJ2-1, with D perhaps matching TRBD2 (6 bases). This CDR3 has 16 residues. CDR1 is LGHNA and CDR2 is YNFKEQ in the germline V gene. The CDR3 DNA reads as TGTGTCAGCAGCAGTCGGGAGAGCAGCTCCTACAATGAGCAGTTCTTC. Translating it yields CVSSSRESSSYNEQFF.

This clonotype has only a few counts. This rearrangement joins TRBV7-9 to TRBJ2-2, with unresolved D. CDR1 SEHNR and CDR2 FQNEAQ come from the germline V gene (reference sequence). The CDR3 consists of 14 residues. V shed 5 bases and J shed 5 bases, with 12 bases lying between them. CDR3 loop: CASSPPGVTGELFF. DNA of the CDR3: TGTGCCAGCAGCCCCCCGGGTGTTACCGGGGAGCTGTTTTTT.

The chain employs TRBV6-2 or TRBV6-3 and TRBJ2-6; the D is unclear. Trimming removed 5 bases at V and 1 base at J, with 12 bases between. This CDR3 has 16 amino acids. Germline-derived CDR1 and CDR2 are MNHEY and SVGEGT. CDR3 amino acids: CASSLFHGSGANVLTF. CDR3 in DNA: TGTGCCAGCAGTCTCTTCCACGGGTCTGGGGCCAACGTCCTGACTTTC.

This clonotype was recorded a few times. The rearrangement joins TRBV10-3 to TRBJ1-1; no firm D call. Trimming left V 5 bases short and J 1 base short, with 8 bases between. Germline CDR1 reads ENHRY; CDR2 reads SYGVKD. The CDR3 consists of 13 residues. CDR3 sequence: CAISRTGNTEAFF. CDR3 sequence (DNA): TGTGCCATCAGTAGGACCGGGAACACTGAAGCTTTCTTT.

This clonotype was counted between two and nine times. The rearrangement joins TRBV5-1 to TRBJ2-2, with no clear D. The germline gives CDR1 SGHRS, CDR2 YFSETQ. The V end lost 0 bases, the J end lost 5 bases, and 8 bases lay between the germline ends. The CDR3 is 14 amino acids. CDR3 in amino acids: CASSLEQYTGELFF. The CDR3 DNA reads TGCGCCAGCAGCTTGGAACAGTATACCGGGGAGCTGTTTTTT.